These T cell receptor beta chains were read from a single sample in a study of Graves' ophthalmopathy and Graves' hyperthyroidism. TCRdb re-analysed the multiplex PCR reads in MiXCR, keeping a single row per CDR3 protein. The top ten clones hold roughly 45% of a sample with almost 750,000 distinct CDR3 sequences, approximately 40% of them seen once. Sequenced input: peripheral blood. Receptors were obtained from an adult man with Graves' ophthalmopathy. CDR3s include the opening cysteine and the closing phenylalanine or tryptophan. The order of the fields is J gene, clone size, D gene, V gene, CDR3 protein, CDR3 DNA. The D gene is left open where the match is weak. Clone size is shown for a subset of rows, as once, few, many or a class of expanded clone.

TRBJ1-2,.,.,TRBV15,CATSRDATGGYTF,TGTGCCACCAGCAGAGATGCAACGGGTGGCTACACCTTC
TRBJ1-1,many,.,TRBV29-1,CSVERGPEAFF,TGCAGCGTTGAACGGGGTCCTGAAGCTTTCTTT
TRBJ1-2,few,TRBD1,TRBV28,CASWDSANYGYTF,TGTGCCAGCTGGGACAGCGCTAACTATGGCTACACCTTC
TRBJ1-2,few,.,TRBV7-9,CASSFLGDLYGYTF,TGTGCCAGCAGCTTCTTAGGGGACCTCTATGGCTACACCTTC
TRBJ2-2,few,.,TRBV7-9,CASSSPKEGTGELFF,TGTGCCAGCAGCTCCCCTAAAGAGGGCACCGGGGAGCTGTTTTTT
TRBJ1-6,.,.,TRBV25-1,CASSSGTKNSPLHF,TGTGCCAGCAGTTCCGGGACAAAAAATTCACCCCTCCACTTT
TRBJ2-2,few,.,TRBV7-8,CASTRDSANTGELFF,TGTGCCAGTACCCGGGACTCGGCGAACACCGGGGAGCTGTTTTTT
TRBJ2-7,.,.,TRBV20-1,CSPDRRSSYEQYF,TGCAGTCCCGACAGGCGTAGCTCCTACGAGCAGTACTTC
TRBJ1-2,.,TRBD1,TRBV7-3,CASSLTGGSGYGYTF,TGTGCCAGCAGCTTAACAGGGGGCAGTGGCTATGGCTACACCTTC
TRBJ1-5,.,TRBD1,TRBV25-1,CASSIRRDRGDDNQPQHF,TGTGCCAGCAGTATACGAAGGGACAGGGGGGATGACAATCAGCCCCAGCATTTT
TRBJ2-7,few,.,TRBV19,CASSIGVAYEQYF,TGTGCCAGTAGTATAGGGGTTGCCTACGAGCAGTACTTC
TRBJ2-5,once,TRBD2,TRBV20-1,CSARVLAGAETQYF,TGCAGTGCTAGAGTTCTAGCGGGGGCAGAGACCCAGTACTTC
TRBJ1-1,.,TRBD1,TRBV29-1,CSVGTGWTEAFF,TGCAGCGTCGGGACAGGGTGGACTGAAGCTTTCTTT
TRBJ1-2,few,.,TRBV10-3,CASSPDEGAGYTF,TGTGCCAGCAGCCCCGACGAAGGCGCTGGCTACACCTTC
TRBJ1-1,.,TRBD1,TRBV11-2,CASSLRGQGATEAFF,TGTGCCAGCAGCTTAAGGGGACAGGGGGCCACTGAAGCTTTCTTT
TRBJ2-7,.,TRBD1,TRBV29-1,CSVGGQAYEQYF,TGCAGCGTTGGGGGACAGGCATACGAGCAGTACTTC
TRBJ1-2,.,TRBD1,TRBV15,CATPGTGGRYGYTF,TGTGCTACGCCCGGGACAGGGGGACGGTATGGCTACACCTTC
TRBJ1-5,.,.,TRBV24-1,CASSLGRRNQPQHF,TGTGCCAGCAGTTTGGGACGGAGGAATCAGCCCCAGCATTTT
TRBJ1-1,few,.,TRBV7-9,CASSHWTADLDEAFF,TGTGCCAGCAGCCATTGGACGGCGGACTTGGATGAAGCTTTCTTT
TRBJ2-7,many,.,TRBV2,CASTETGTYEQYF,TGTGCCAGCACGGAGACAGGTACCTACGAGCAGTACTTC
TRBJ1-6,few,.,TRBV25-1,CASSLTGRIDNSPLHF,TGTGCCAGCAGCCTCACGGGGCGAATTGATAATTCACCCCTCCACTTT
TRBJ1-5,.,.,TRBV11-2,CASSLGSHVNQPQHF,TGTGCCAGCAGCTTAGGGTCTCACGTCAATCAGCCCCAGCATTTT
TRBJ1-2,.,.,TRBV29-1,CSVELRAPF,TGCAGCGTTGAGTTGCGGGCGCCCTTC
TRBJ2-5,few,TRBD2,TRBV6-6,CASSYAHVGEGWETQYF,TGTGCCAGCAGTTATGCCCATGTGGGGGAGGGGTGGGAGACCCAGTACTTC
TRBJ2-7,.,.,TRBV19,CASSLQLNTYEQYF,TGTGCCAGCAGTCTCCAACTTAACACCTACGAGCAGTACTTC
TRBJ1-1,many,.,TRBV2,CASIYRVLNTEAFF,TGTGCCAGCATATACAGGGTACTGAACACTGAAGCTTTCTTT
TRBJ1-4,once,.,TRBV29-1,CSVGARKLFF,TGCAGCGTCGGGGCGAGAAAACTGTTTTTT
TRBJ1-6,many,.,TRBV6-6,CASSYSSSPLHF,TGTGCCAGCAGTTACTCGAGCTCACCCCTCCACTTT
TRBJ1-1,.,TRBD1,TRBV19,CASSPGQGAFGTEAFF,TGTGCCAGTAGTCCCGGACAGGGGGCGTTTGGCACTGAAGCTTTCTTT
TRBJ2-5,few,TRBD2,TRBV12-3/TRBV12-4,CASNQRGQETQYF,TGTGCCAGCAACCAGCGGGGCCAAGAGACCCAGTACTTC
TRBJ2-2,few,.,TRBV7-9,CASSLIGANTGELFF,TGTGCCAGCAGCTTGATTGGAGCTAACACCGGGGAGCTGTTTTTT
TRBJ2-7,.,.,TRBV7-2,CASLGQPQQYF,TGTGCCAGCCTGGGTCAGCCCCAGCAGTACTTC
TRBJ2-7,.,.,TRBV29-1,CSVEGGGESEQYF,TGCAGCGTTGAAGGGGGCGGCGAGAGCGAGCAGTACTTC
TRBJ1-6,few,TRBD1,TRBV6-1,CARRPTGGNSPLHF,TGTGCTAGAAGGCCGACAGGGGGCAATTCACCCCTCCACTTT
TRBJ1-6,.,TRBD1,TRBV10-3,CAISTGGTGTSPLHF,TGTGCCATCAGTACAGGGGGGACAGGCACCTCACCCCTCCACTTT
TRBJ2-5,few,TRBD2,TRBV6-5,CASRRGGRETQYF,TGTGCCAGCCGCCGGGGGGGGCGAGAGACCCAGTACTTC
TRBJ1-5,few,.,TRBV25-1,CASSAVRGSQPQHF,TGTGCCAGCAGTGCAGTCCGGGGGAGTCAGCCCCAGCATTTT
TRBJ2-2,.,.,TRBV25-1,CASSEDGRSNTGELFF,TGTGCCAGCAGTGAAGACGGCAGGTCGAATACCGGGGAGCTGTTTTTT
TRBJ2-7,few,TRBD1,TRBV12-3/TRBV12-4,CASRPGTGVYEQYF,TGTGCCAGCAGACCAGGGACAGGGGTGTACGAGCAGTACTTC
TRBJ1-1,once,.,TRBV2,CASSYGGPNTEAFF,TGTGCCAGCAGTTACGGGGGGCCGAACACTGAAGCTTTCTTT
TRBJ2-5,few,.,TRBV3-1,CASSQDIETQYF,TGTGCCAGCAGCCAAGATATCGAGACCCAGTACTTC
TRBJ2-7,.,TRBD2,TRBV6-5,CASSSTTSGGSYEQYF,TGTGCCAGCAGTTCCACCACTAGCGGGGGTTCTTACGAGCAGTACTTC
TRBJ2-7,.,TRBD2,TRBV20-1,CSALAGGPTYDQYF,TGCAGTGCCCTAGCGGGAGGGCCGACCTACGACCAGTACTTC
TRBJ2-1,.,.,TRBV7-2,CASSPGTGVAQFF,TGTGCCAGCAGCCCGGGGACGGGGGTAGCACAGTTCTTC
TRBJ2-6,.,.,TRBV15,CATSRVARANVLTF,TGTGCCACCAGCAGAGTCGCCAGGGCTAACGTCCTGACTTTC
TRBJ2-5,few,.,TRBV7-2,CASSLEVISRETQYF,TGTGCCAGCAGCTTAGAAGTTATTAGCAGGGAGACCCAGTACTTC
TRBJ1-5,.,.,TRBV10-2,CASSEAGRQPQNF,TGCGCCAGCAGTGAAGCCGGGCGCCAGCCCCAGAATTTT
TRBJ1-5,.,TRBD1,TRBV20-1,CSASRTGLSSQPQHF,TGCAGTGCAAGTCGGACAGGCCTAAGCAGTCAGCCCCAGCATTTT
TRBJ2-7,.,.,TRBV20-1,CSARDRFLSYEQYF,TGCAGTGCTAGAGATCGCTTCCTATCCTACGAGCAGTACTTC
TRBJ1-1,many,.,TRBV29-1,CSSILMTGNTEAFF,TGCAGCTCTATTCTGATGACAGGGAACACTGAAGCTTTCTTT
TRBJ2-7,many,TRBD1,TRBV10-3,CAISEGGPGNHEQYF,TGTGCCATCAGTGAAGGGGGCCCAGGGAACCACGAGCAGTACTTC
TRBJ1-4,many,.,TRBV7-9,CASSLSTLETLFF,TGTGCCAGCAGCTTAAGCACCCTCGAGACGCTGTTTTTT
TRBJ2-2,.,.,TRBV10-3,CAISESPGELFF,TGTGCCATCAGTGAATCTCCCGGGGAGCTGTTTTTT
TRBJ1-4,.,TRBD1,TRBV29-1,CSVGGGTANEKLFF,TGCAGCGTGGGAGGAGGGACAGCTAATGAAAAACTGTTTTTT